This note documents a single T cell receptor (beta chain) sequence. Its specific antigen is unknown. The record has no base qualities; no much larger clone is one base away. The sample holds other DNA sequences that translate to the same CDR3. From a lookup of the germline V gene, CDR1 and CDR2 are MNHEY and SVGAGI. V and J are truncated by 0 bases and 7 bases respectively, leaving an intervening sequence of 10 bases. From its cysteine to its phenylalanine, the CDR3 spans 14 amino acids. Just CDR3 DNA is preserved here, 42 bases in frame from base 1. The data derive from a study of shared clonotypes between healthy human individuals (dated by TCRdb to between 2020 and 2021). Regarding the research as a whole: The cohort comprised a couple of women and three men aged 18 to 49 years. The study deeply sequenced blood TCR repertoires of about 5 healthy adults to estimate repertoire size and the extent of clonotype sharing between individuals. Libraries were prepared and TCR repertoires were sequenced by different laboratories using diverse techniques, in order to increase sequencing depth and limit assay-specific biases. Between about 0.9 and 10 billion PBMCs per donor were obtained by leukapheresis.

Healthy HIV-negative adults with no recently reported acute infections or vaccinations were included as donors. Every donor was a Caucasian adult residing in Nashville, Tennessee, USA. For unsorted samples, 96 million or so PBMCs were counted, and genomic DNA was extracted using the QIAamp DNA Blood Mini kit. Blood was collected by leukapheresis, and PBMCs were isolated by Ficoll-Histopaque density gradient centrifugation and then cryopreserved in liquid nitrogen vapor phase. Points the paper makes about the study in general: Sampling was limited to blood, and TCR repertoires in tissue likely differ from TCR repertoires in blood. Because the study included a small number of donors, the genetic and exposure-history diversity represented was limited. Pairwise subsampling led to the expectation that sequencing depth would affect the degree of clonotype sharing among donors.

TCR CDR3 regions were amplified from genomic DNA by multiplex PCR using the deep immunoSEQ assay. Extracted genomic DNA from each cell subset was distributed evenly across all wells of several immunoSEQ 96-well plates, and each plate was treated as a replicate. For unsorted PBMC, 300 ng genomic DNA, equal to 30,000 or so T cell genomes, was loaded into each replicate PCR. Unsorted PBMC genomic DNA was sequenced across ten immunoSEQ deep assay plates. Purified libraries were measured with a Qubit 3.0 fluorometer, size-checked on a Bioanalyzer 2100, and measured again with the KAPA Library Quantification kit. Each immunoSEQ 96-well plate was sequenced on its own single-read 150-cycle Illumina NextSeq 550 flow cell. Turning to the authors' computational methods: Because the immunoSEQ output included only junctional sequences and no quality scores, the filtering could not be the same as the filtering used for full-length reads. To assign V/J genes and CDR3, sequences were annotated using PyIR, a Python wrapper for IgBLAST v1.9, with IMGT germline references. Any read was removed if the V/J assignment was weak (E-value above 1e-6), the CDR3 was missing, or the read contained stop codons, out-of-frame junctions, or ambiguous translated residues. A V3J clonotype was defined by an identical inferred V gene, J gene, and CDR3 amino acid sequence. Percentage overlap between repertoires was computed as shared unique clonotypes divided by the size of the smaller repertoire. RTK rarefaction, the Chao1 estimator, and Recon v2.1 estimates of unobserved clonotypes were used to assess repertoire richness. TCRdb took this table from immuneACCESS and kept in-frame rearrangements with V and J called. Such tables lack part of the clones; where checked against another copy, unresolved V genes explain under half of the gap, and the rest is unexplained. Clone size and the V and J calls come from that table; the DNA yielded D and trimming. A total of 450,000 to 600,000 clones appear in this sample, 60% to 85% of them only once. The ten largest clonotypes hold over 10% of the sample.

This clonotype was sampled from a woman in her forties in good health. Some clones in this sample may be carry-over from other donors' samples. Source material: PBMCs. Here the chain combines TRBV6-5 and TRBJ1-5; the D gene identity is not certain. Read as DNA, the sequence is TGTGCCAGCAGTTACTCAGGGAAGGGCCAGCCCCAGCATTTT. Translated, this gives CASSYSGKGQPQHF.